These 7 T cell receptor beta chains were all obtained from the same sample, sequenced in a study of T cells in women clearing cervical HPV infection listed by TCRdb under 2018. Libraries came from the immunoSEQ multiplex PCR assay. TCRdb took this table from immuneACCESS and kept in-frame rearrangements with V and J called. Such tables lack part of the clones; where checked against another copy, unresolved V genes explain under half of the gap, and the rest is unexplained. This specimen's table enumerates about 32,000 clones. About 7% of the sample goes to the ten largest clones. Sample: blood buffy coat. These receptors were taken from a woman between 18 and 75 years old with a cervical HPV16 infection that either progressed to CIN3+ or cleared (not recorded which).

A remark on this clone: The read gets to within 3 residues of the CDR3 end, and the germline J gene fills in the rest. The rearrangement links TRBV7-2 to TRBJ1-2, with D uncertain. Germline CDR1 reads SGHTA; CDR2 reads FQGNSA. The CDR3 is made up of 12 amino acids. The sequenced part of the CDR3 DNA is TGTGCCAGCAGCTCCGACTACTACGAC. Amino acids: CASSSDYYD. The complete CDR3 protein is CASSSDYYDYTF.

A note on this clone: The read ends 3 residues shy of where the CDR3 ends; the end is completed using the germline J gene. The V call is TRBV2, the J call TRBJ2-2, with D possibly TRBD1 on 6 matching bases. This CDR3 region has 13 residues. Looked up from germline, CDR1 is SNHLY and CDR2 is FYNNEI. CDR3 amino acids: CASNRDKNSPLFF. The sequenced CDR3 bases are TGTGCCAGTAACCGGGACAAAAATTCGCCG.

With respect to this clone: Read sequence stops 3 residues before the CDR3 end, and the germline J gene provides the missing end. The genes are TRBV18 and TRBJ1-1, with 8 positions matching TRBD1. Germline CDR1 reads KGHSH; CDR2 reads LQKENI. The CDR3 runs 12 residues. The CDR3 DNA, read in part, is TGTGCCAGCTCAATACGACAGGGGTCA. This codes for CASSIRQGS. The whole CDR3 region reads CASSIRQGSAFF.

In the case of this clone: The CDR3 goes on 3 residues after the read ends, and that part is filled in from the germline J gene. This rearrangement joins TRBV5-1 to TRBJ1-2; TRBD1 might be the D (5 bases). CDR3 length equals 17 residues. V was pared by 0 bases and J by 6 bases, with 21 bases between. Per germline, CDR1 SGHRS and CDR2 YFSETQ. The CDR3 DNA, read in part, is TGCGCCAGCAGCTTGGCGACCTCCGGGCTCCCCAGGGATGGC. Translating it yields CASSLATSGLPRDG. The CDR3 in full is CASSLATSGLPRDGYTF.

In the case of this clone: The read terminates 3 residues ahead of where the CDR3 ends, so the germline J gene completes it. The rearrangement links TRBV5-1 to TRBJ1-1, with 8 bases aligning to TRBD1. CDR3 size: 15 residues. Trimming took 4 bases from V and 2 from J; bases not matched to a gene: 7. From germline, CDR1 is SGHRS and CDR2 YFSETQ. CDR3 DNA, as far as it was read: TGCGCCAGCAGCACAGGGGGGATAGCAAACACTGAA. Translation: CASSTGGIANTE. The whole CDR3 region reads CASSTGGIANTEAFF. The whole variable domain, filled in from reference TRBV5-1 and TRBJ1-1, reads KAGVTQTPRYLIKTRGQQVTLSCSPISGHRSVSWYQQTPGQGLQFLFEYFSETQRNKGNFPGRFSGRQFSNSRSEMNVSTLELGDSALYLCASSTGGIANTEAFFGQGTRLTVV.

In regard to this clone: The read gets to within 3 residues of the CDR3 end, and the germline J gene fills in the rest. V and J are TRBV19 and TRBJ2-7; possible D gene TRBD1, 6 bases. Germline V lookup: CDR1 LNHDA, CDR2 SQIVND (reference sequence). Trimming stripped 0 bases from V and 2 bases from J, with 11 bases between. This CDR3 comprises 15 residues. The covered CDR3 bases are TGTGCCAGTAGTATAGAGAGGAACAGGGCCTACGAG. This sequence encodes CASSIERNRAYE. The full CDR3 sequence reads CASSIERNRAYEQYF.

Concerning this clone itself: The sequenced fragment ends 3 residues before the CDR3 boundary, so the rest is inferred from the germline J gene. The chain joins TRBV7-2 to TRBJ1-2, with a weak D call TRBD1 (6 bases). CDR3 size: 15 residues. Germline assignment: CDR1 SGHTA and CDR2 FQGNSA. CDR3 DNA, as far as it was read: TGTGCCAGCAGCTCCCGGGCCCAGGGGCCCTACGAC. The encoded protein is CASSSRAQGPYD. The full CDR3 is CASSSRAQGPYDYTF.